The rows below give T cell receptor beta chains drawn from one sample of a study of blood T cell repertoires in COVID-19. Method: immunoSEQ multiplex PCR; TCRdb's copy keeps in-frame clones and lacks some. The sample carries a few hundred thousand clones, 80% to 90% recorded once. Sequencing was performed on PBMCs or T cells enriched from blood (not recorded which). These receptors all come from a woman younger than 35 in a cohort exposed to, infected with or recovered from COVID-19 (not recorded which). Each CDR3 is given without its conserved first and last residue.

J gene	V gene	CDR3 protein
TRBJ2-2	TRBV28	ASSPLRSGELF
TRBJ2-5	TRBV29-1	SSEVAGVRETQY
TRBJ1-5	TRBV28	ASGLLVAGQDQPQH
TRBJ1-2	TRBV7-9	ASTQTGFRDGYT
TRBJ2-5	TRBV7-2	ASSLGVGQGETQY
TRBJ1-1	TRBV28	ASSPTGQTNTEAF
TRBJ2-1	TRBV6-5	ASSPYNEQF
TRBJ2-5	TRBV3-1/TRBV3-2	ASGIAGGQETQY
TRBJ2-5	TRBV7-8	ASSLGGRWETQY
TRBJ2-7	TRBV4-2	ASSQHGSPGYEQY
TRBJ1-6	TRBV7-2	ASSLTISDSPLH
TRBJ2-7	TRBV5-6	ASSYWIGSRANYEQY
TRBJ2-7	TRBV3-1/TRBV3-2	ASSQQTPLAGGFDEQY
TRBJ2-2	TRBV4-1	ASSQAGVIGELF
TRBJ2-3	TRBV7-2	ASSRFVGGRSTDTQY
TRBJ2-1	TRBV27	ASSPSAGSYNEQF
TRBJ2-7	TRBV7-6	ASSRGTVSYEQY
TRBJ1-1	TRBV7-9	ASSLVAGIGSEAF
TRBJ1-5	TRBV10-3	AISDGQTGLGEPQH
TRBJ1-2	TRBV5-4	ASSLVGGTRGYT
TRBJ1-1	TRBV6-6	ASSKYRGRNTEAF
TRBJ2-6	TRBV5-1	ASSGQLVSGANVLT
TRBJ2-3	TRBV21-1	ARLRTGGATDTQY
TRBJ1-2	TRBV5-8	ASSLLGGPKDAYT
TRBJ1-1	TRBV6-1	ASSDRQGDEAF
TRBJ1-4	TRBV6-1	ASSEWGLDEKLF
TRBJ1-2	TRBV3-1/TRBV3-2	ASSRRQGVSANYGYT
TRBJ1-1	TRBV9	ASSPSTGDMNTEAF
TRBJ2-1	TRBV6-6	ASSYSRDTLYNEQF
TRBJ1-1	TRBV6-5	ASSLAENTEAF
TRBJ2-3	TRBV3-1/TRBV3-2	ASSQGGIRTDTQY
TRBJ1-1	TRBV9	ASSVGQRGTEAF
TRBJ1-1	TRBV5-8	ASSLGVGGGDF
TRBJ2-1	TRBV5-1	ASSLGGTGRRSYNEQF
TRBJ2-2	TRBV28	ASIPSGAPTGELF
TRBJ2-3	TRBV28	ASSSPTGLSTDTQY
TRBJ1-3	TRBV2	ASSYTDRSGNTIY
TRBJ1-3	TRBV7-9	ASSLNLDSGNTIY
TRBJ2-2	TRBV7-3	ASSLMGGTTGELF
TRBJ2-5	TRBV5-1	ASRSEYGGVDQETQY
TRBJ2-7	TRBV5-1	ASSFSTATGQY
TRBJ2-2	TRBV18	ASSQGYGLPVELF
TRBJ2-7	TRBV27	ASSGLGEQY
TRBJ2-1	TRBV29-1	SVTGSYNEQF
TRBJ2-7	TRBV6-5	ASSYSDRGDYEQY
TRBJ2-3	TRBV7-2	ASSPSLDTQY
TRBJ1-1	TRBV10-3	AISQTGADTEAF
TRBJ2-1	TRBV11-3	ASSSPERELGEQF
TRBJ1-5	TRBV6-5	ASSWDSSNQPQH
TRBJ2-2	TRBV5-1	ASSPRTSGGTNTGELF
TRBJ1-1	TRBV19	ASRNDRADTEAF
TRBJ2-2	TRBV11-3	ASSLEGFRGRRSSFGGELF
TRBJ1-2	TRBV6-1	ASSESAGVGGYT
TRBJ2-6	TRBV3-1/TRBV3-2	ASSRSQGGTTGANVLT
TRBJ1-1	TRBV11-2	ASSLSPGNTEAF